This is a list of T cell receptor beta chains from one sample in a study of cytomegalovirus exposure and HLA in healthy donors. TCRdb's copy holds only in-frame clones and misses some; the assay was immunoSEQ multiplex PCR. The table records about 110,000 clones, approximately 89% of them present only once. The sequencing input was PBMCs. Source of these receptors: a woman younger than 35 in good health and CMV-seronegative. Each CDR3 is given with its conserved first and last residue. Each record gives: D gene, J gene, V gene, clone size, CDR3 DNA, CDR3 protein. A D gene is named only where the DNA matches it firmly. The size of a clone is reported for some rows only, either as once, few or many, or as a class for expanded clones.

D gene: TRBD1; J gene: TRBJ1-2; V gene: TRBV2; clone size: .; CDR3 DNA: TGTGCCAGCACCGGGACAGCCAACTATGGCTACACCTTC; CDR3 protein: CASTGTANYGYTF
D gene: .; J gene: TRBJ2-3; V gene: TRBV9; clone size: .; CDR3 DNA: TGTGCCAGCAGCGTAGGACAGTCTAGCACAGATACGCAGTATTTT; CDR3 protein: CASSVGQSSTDTQYF
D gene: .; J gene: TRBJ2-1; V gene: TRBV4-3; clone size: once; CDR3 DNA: TGCGCCAGCAGCCAAGATCGTAGCGTGGGGAATGAGCAGTTCTTC; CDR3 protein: CASSQDRSVGNEQFF
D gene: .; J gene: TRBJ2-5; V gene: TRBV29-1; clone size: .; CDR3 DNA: TGCAGCGTTGAAGAAAACAGCCAAGAGACCCAGTACTTC; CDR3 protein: CSVEENSQETQYF
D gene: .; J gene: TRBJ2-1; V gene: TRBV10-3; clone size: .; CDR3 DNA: TGTGCCATCAGTGCGAACAGGCCTTTACGGAATGAGCAGTTCTTC; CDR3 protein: CAISANRPLRNEQFF
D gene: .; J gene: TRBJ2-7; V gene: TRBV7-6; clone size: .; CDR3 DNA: TGTGCCAGCAGCTTAGGTGCAGGGCCCTACGAGCAGTACTTC; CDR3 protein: CASSLGAGPYEQYF
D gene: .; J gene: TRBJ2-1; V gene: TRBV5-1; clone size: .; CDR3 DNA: TGCGCCAGCAGCCAACAGGCTACGATCTCCTACAATGAGCAGTTCTTC; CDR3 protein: CASSQQATISYNEQFF
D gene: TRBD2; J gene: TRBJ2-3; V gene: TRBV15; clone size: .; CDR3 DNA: TGTGCCACCAGCAGAGGGGGACTAGACACAGATACGCAGTATTTT; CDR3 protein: CATSRGGLDTDTQYF
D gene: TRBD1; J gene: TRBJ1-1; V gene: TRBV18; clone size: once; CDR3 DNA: TGTGCCAGCTCGCAACACAGGGGGCCGAACACTGAAGCTTTCTTT; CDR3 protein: CASSQHRGPNTEAFF
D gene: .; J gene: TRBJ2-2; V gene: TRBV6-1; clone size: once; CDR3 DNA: TGTGCCAGCAGTGAAGAATATGGCAGGGTGCCCGGGGAGCTGTTTTTT; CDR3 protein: CASSEEYGRVPGELFF
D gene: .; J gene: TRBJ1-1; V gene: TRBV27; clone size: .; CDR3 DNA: TGTGCCAGCAGTTTCGCTACAGGTTCCACTGAAGCTTTCTTT; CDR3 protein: CASSFATGSTEAFF
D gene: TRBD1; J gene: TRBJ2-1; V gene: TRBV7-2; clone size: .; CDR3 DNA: TGTGCCAGCAGCTCACAGGGGGCGGGCTACAATGAGCAGTTCTTC; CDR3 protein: CASSSQGAGYNEQFF
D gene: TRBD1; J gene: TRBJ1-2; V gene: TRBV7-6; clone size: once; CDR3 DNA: TGTGCCAGCAGCCCAGACAGGGATGATGGCTACACCTTC; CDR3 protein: CASSPDRDDGYTF
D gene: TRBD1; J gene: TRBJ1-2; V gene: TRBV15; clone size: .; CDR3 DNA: TGTGCCACCAGCAGAGAGGCAGGGGGCGCGGAGGATGGCTACACCTTC; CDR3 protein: CATSREAGGAEDGYTF
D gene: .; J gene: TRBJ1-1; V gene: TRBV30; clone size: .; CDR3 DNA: TGTGCCTGGATACCGGGGGCTGAAGCTTTCTTT; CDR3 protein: CAWIPGAEAFF
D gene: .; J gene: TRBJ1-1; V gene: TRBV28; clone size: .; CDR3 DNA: TGTGCCAGCAGTTTCTTCAGGGGGAACACTGAAGCTTTCTTT; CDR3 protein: CASSFFRGNTEAFF
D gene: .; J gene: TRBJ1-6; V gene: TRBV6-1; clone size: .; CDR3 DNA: TGTGCCAGCAGCCCATCGGTTAATACGGGGTCACCCCTCCACTTT; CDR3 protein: CASSPSVNTGSPLHF
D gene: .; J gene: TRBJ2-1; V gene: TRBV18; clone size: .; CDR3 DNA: TGTGCCAGCTCAAATCTAGAACGGAATGAGCAGTTCTTC; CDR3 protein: CASSNLERNEQFF
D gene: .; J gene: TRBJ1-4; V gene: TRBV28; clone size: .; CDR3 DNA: TGTGCCAGCAGTCGGACATCAAATGAAAAACTGTTTTTT; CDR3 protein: CASSRTSNEKLFF
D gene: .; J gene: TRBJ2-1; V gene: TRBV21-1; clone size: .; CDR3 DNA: TGTGCCAGCAGCAATGTTGGGGAGCGGGAGAAACCCCATGAGCAGTTCTTC; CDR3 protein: CASSNVGEREKPHEQFF
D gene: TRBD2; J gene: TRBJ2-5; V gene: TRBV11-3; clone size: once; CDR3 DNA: TGTGCCAGCAGCTTACGGGCAGGGAGGGATCAAGAGACCCAGTACTTC; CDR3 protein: CASSLRAGRDQETQYF
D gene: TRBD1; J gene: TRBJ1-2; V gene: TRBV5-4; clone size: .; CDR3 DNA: TGTGCCAGCAGCTTGGACAGGGGAAACTATGGCTACACCTTC; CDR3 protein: CASSLDRGNYGYTF
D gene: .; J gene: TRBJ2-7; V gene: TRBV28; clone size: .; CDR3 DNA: TGTGCCAGCAGTAGGGGGAGTTCCTACGAGCAGTACTTC; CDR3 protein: CASSRGSSYEQYF
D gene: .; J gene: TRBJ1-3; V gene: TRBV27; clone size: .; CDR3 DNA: TGTGCCAGCAGCCGACTACCCTACTCTGGAAACACCATATATTTT; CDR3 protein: CASSRLPYSGNTIYF
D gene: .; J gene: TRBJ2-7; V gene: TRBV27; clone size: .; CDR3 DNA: TGTGCCAGCAGTTTACTAGGGGCGGGGGAGCAGTACTTC; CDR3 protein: CASSLLGAGEQYF
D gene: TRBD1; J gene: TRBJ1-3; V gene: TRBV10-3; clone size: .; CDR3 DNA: TGTGCCATCAGTGAAATCCCGGGACAGGGTGGAAACACCATATATTTT; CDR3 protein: CAISEIPGQGGNTIYF
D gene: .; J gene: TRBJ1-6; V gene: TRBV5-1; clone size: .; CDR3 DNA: TGCGCCAGCAGCTCCGGGACACCTTCACCCCTCCACTTT; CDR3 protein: CASSSGTPSPLHF
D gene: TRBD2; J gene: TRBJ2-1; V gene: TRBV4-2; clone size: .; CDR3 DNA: TGTGCCAGCAGCCGAGCGGGGGGTCGCTACAATGAGCAGTTCTTC; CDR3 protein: CASSRAGGRYNEQFF
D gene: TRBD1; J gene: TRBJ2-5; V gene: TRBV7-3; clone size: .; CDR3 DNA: TGTGCCAGCAGCCCTACAGGGGTGGAGACCCAGTACTTC; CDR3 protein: CASSPTGVETQYF
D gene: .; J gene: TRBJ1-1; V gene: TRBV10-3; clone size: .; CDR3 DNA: TGTGCCATCGGGGGGGTGAACACTGAAGCTTTCTTT; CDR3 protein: CAIGGVNTEAFF
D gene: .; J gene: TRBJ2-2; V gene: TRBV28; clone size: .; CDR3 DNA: TGTGCCAGCAGTTTCCGGGTAGCGTACACCGGGGAGCTGTTTTTT; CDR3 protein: CASSFRVAYTGELFF
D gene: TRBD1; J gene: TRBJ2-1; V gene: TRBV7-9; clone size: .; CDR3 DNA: TGTGCCAGCAGACACAGGGGACCGCATGAGCAGTTCTTC; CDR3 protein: CASRHRGPHEQFF
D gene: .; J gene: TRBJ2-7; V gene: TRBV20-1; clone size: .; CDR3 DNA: TGCAGTGGAGTATTAGATGAGCAGTACTTC; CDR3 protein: CSGVLDEQYF
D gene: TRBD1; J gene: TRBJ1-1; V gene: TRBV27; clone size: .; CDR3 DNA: TGTGCCAGCAGTTTATCGGACAGGATCACTGAAGCTTTCTTT; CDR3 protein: CASSLSDRITEAFF
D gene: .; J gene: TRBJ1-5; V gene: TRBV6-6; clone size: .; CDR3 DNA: TGTGCCAGCAGCCAGGGGAGACGGGGCAATCAGCCCCAGCATTTT; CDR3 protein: CASSQGRRGNQPQHF
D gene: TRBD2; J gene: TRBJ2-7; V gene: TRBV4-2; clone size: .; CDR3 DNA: TGTGCCAGCAGCCAAGTAGGATCGGGGGGAGATAAGATCTACGAGCAGTACTTC; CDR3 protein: CASSQVGSGGDKIYEQYF
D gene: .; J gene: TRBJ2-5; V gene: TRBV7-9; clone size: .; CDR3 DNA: TGTGCCAGCAGCTTAGGCGTCCCGGAGACCCAGTACTTC; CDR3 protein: CASSLGVPETQYF
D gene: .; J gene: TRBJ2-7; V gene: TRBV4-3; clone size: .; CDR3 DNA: TGCGCCAGCAGCCAAGTAACGGGATTTAACGAGCAGTACTTC; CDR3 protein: CASSQVTGFNEQYF
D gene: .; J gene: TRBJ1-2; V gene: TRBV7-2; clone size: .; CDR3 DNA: TGTGCCAGCAGCTTATCCCCGGGGGATGGCTACACCTTC; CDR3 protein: CASSLSPGDGYTF
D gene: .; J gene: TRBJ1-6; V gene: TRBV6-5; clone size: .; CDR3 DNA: TGTGCCAGCGTCCAGGGGAAAAATTCACCCCTCCACTTT; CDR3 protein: CASVQGKNSPLHF
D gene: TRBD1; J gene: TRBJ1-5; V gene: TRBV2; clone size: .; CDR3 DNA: TGTGCCAGCAGCCAGGGACAGAGCAATCAGCCCCAGCATTTT; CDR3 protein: CASSQGQSNQPQHF
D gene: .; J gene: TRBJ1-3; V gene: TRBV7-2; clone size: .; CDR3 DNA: TGTGCCAGCAGCTTAGAAGGCAGGGGCCCGAACACCATATATTTT; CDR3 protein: CASSLEGRGPNTIYF
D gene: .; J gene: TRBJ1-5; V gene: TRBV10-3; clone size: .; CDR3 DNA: TGTGCCATCACCGCCGTCAGAAATCAGCCCCAGCATTTT; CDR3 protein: CAITAVRNQPQHF
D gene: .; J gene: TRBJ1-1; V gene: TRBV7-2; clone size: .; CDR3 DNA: TGTGCCAGCAGCTTAGTGCGGGCGGACACTGAAGCTTTCTTT; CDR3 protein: CASSLVRADTEAFF
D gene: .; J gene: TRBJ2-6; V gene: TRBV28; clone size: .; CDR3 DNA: TGTGCCAGCAGTCCGGGGGTCGGGGCCAACGTCCTGACTTTC; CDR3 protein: CASSPGVGANVLTF
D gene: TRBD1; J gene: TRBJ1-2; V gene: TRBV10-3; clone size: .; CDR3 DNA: TGTGCCATCAGTGGACCACAGACAGGGGTTGGCTATGGCTACACCTTC; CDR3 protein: CAISGPQTGVGYGYTF
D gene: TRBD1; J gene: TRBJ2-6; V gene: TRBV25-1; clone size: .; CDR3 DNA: TGTGCCAGCGGAGGACAGGATGTTTTCTCTGGGGCCAACGTCCTGACTTTC; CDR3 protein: CASGGQDVFSGANVLTF
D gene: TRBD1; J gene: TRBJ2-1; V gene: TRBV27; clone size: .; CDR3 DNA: TGTGCCAGCAGCCGAGACAGGGGCTTTACGGGGGAGCAGTTCTTC; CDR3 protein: CASSRDRGFTGEQFF
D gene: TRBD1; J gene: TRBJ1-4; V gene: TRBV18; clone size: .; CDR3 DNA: TGTGCCAGCTCACTGGGACAGGGTGTGACTAATGAAAAACTGTTTTTT; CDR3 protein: CASSLGQGVTNEKLFF
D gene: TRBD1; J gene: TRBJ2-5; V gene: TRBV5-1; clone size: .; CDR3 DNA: TGCGCCAGCAGCAGATCGGACAGGGCGGTGGGTCAAGAGACCCAGTACTTC; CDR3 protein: CASSRSDRAVGQETQYF
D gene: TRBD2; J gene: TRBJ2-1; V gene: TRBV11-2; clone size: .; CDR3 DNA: TGTGCCAGCAGCTCGACTAGCAGGAATGAGCAGTTCTTC; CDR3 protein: CASSSTSRNEQFF
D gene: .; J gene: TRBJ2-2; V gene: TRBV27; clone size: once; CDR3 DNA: TGTGCCACGGCAGGGGTCTCGACCGGGGAGCTGTTTTTT; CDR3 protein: CATAGVSTGELFF
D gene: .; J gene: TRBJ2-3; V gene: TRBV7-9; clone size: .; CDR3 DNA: TGTGCCAGCAGCTTAAGTACTTCACAGGGTAGAAGAGATACGCAGTATTTT; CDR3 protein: CASSLSTSQGRRDTQYF
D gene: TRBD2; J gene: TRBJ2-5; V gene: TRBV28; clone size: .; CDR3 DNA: TGTGCCAGCAGACTAGCGGGGGGGATAGAGACCCAGTACTTC; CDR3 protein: CASRLAGGIETQYF